These T cell receptor beta chains were read from a single sample in a study of CD8+CD57+ T cells in acquired aplastic anemia. TCRdb fed the reads into MiXCR, producing one record per CDR3 protein. The table shows about 130,000 distinct CDR3 sequences, with 48% occurring only once. The sequenced sample was sorted CD4+, CD8+, or CD8+CD57+ T cells (not recorded which) from PBMCs. These receptors were obtained from a human donor in good health, serving as a control. The CDR3 runs from the conserved cysteine through the conserved F or W. D genes are given only for firm matches. Size is omitted from some rows. Given values are once, few, many or a class for expanded clones.

TRBJ2-7 . . TRBV20-1 CSASGGRNTYEQYF TGCAGTGCTAGCGGTGGGCGCAATACCTACGAGCAGTACTTC
TRBJ2-5 many TRBD1 TRBV6-1 CASSKTGNQETQYF TGTGCCAGCAGTAAGACAGGGAATCAAGAGACCCAGTACTTC
TRBJ1-2 . TRBD1 TRBV29-1 CSVWTGLENGYTF TGCAGCGTCTGGACAGGCCTAGAGAATGGCTACACCTTC
TRBJ2-1 many TRBD2 TRBV7-2 CASSSTGLAGGYNEQFF TGTGCCAGCAGCTCGACGGGACTAGCGGGGGGATACAATGAGCAGTTCTTC
TRBJ1-2 many . TRBV7-2 CASSLALRQSYGYTF TGTGCCAGCAGCTTAGCGCTCAGACAGTCATATGGCTACACCTTC
TRBJ1-4 few . TRBV5-4 CASSPQVGVPEKLFF TGTGCCAGCAGCCCCCAGGTGGGGGTTCCCGAAAAACTGTTTTTT
TRBJ1-5 . . TRBV2 CASSGQQPSNQPQHF TGTGCCAGCAGTGGACAGCAGCCTAGCAATCAGCCCCAGCATTTT
TRBJ1-1 . . TRBV15 CAASTRPGPNSEAFF TGTGCCGCCAGCACCAGACCGGGCCCTAACAGTGAAGCTTTCTTT
TRBJ2-5 . . TRBV25-1 CASSFYICSGGLDPQETQYF .
TRBJ2-1 few TRBD1 TRBV20-1 CSARDLRTGKNNEQFF TGCAGTGCTAGAGATTTAAGGACAGGGAAAAACAATGAGCAGTTCTTC
TRBJ1-6 many TRBD1 TRBV9 CASSGSGQGNSPLHF TGTGCCAGCAGCGGATCGGGACAGGGGAATTCACCCCTCCACTTT
TRBJ1-2 . TRBD1 TRBV18 CASSPRDRGFNYGYTF TGTGCCAGCTCACCCCGGGACAGGGGTTTTAACTATGGCTACACCTTC